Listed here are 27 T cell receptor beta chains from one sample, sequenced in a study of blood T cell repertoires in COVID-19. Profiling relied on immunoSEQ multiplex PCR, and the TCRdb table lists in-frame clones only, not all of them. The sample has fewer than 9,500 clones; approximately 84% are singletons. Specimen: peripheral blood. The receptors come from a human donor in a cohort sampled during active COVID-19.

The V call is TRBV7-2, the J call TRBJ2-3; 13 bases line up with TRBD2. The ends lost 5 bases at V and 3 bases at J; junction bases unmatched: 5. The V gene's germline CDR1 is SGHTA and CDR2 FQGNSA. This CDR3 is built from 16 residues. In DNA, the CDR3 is TGTGCCAGCAGCCCACTAGCGGGAGGGGGGACAGATACGCAGTATTTT. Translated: CASSPLAGGGTDTQYF.

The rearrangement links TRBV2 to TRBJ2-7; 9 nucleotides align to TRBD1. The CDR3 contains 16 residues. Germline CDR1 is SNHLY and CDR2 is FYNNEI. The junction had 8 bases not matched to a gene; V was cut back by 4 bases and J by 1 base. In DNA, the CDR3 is TGTGCCAGCAGTGCCTACGGACAGGGGCCTTCCTACGAGCAGTACTTC. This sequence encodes CASSAYGQGPSYEQYF.

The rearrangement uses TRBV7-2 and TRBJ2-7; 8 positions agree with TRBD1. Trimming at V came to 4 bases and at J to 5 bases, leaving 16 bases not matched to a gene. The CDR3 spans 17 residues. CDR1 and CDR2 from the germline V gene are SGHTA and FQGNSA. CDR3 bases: TGTGCCAGCAGCTCATCTGCCGGGACAGGAGCCTACAACGAGCAGTACTTC. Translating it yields CASSSSAGTGAYNEQYF. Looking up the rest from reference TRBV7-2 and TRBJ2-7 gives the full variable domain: GAGVSQSPSNKVTEKGKDVELRCDPISGHTALYWYRQSLGQGLEFLIYFQGNSAPDKSGLPSDRFSAERTGGSVSTLTIQRTQQEDSAVYLCASSSSAGTGAYNEQYFGPGTRLTVT.

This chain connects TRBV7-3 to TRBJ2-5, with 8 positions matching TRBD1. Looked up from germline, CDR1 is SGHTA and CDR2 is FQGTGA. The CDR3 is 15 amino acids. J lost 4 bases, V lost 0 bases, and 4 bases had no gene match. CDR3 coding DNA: TGTGCCAGCAGCTTAACGGGGACAGGTGGAGAGACCCAGTACTTC. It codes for CASSLTGTGGETQYF.

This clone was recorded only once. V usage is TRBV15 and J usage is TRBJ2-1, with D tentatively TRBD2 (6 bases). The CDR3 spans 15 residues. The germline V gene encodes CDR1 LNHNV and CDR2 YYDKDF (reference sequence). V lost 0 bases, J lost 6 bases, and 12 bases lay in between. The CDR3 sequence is CATSREGGISNEQFF. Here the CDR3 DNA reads TGTGCCACCAGCAGAGAGGGGGGTATTAGCAATGAGCAGTTCTTC. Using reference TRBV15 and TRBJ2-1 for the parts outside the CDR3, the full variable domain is DAMVIQNPRYQVTQFGKPVTLSCSQTLNHNVMYWYQQKSSQAPKLLFHYYDKDFNNEADTPDNFQSRRPNTSFCFLDIRSPGLGDTAMYLCATSREGGISNEQFFGPGTRLTVL.

CDR3 nucleotides: TGTGCCAGCAGCCCACAGGGAAACTATGGCTACACCTTC. This translates into CASSPQGNYGYTF. V gene TRBV7-9 combines with J gene TRBJ1-2; D is perhaps TRBD1 (6 bases). The CDR3 is 13 residues long. The germline V gene encodes CDR1 SEHNR and CDR2 FQNEAQ (reference sequence). V was cut by 5 bases and J by 2 bases, with 9 bases left in between. The entire variable domain, with the rest obtained from reference TRBV7-9 and TRBJ1-2, is as follows: DTGVSQNPRHKITKRGQNVTFRCDPISEHNRLYWYRQTLGQGPEFLTYFQNEAQLEKSRLLSDRFSAERPKGSFSTLEIQRTEQGDSAMYLCASSPQGNYGYTFGSGTRLTVV.

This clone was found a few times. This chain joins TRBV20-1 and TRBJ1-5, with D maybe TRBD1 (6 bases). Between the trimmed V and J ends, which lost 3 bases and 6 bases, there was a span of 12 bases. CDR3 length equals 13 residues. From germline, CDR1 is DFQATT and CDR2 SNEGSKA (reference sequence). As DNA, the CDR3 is TGCAGTGCTAGTTTTCAAGGGGGTCAGCCCCAGCATTTT. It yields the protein CSASFQGGQPQHF.

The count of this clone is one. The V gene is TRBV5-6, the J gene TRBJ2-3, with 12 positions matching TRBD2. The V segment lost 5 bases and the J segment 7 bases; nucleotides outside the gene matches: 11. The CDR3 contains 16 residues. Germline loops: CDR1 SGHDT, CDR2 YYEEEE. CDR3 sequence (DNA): TGTGCCAGCAGTCCGTTCGGACTAGCGGGGAGTAATACGCAGTATTTT. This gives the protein CASSPFGLAGSNTQYF.

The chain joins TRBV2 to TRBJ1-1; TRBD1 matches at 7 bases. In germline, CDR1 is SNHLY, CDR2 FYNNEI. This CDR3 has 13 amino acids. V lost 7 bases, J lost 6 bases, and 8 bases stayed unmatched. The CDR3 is CASNTGVSSEAFF. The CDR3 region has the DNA TGTGCCAGCAACACAGGGGTTTCGTCTGAAGCTTTCTTT.

In DNA, the CDR3 is TGTGCCAGTAGAACAGGGTCCGGGAACACTGAAGCTTTCTTT. Its translation is CASRTGSGNTEAFF. V gene TRBV19 combines with J gene TRBJ1-1; TRBD1 might be the D (6 bases). CDR3 length: 14 residues. V was clipped by 6 bases and J by 1 base, with 12 bases between them. The germline V gene encodes CDR1 LNHDA and CDR2 SQIVND (reference sequence).

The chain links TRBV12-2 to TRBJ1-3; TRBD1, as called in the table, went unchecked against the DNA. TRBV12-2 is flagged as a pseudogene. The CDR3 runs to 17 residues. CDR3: CASRPRQEPLSGNTIYF. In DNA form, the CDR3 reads TGTGCAAGTCGCCCTCGACAGGAGCCCCTCTCTGGAAACACCATATATTTT.

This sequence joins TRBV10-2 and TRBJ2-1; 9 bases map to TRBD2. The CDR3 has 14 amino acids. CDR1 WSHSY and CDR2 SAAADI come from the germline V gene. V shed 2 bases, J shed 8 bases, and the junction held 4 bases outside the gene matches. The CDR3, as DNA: TGCGCCAGCAGTGAGGCGGGGGGGGGAGATGAGCAGTTCTTC. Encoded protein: CASSEAGGGDEQFF.

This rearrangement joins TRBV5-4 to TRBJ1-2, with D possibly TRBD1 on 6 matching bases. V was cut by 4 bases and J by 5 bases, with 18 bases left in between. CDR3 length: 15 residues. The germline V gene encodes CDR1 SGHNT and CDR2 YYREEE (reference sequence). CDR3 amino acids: CASSTSSGVGYGYTF. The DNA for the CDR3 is TGTGCCAGCAGCACCTCGTCAGGGGTGGGGTATGGCTACACCTTC.

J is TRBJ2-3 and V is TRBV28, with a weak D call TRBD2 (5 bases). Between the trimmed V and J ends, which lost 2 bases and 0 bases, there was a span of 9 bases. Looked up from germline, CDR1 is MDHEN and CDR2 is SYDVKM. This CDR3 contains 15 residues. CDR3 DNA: TGTGCCAGCAGTTTAACCGGGATTAGCACAGATACGCAGTATTTT. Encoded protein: CASSLTGISTDTQYF.

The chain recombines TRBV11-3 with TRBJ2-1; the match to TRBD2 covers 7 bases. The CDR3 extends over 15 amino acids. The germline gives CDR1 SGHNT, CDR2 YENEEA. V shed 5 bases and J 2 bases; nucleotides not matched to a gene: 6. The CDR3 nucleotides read TGTGCCAGCAGCCCATACACTAGCGCCTACAATGAGCAGTTCTTC. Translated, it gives CASSPYTSAYNEQFF.

CDR3 nucleotides: TGTGCCAGCAGCTTCCGCGGGAGCACAGATACGCAGTATTTT. Protein sequence: CASSFRGSTDTQYF. This chain joins TRBV11-2 and TRBJ2-3, with D possibly being TRBD2 (5 bases). The CDR3 sequence is 14 residues long. V gave up 3 bases and J gave up 0 bases, with 7 bases separating them. Germline loops: CDR1 SGHAT, CDR2 FQNNGV.

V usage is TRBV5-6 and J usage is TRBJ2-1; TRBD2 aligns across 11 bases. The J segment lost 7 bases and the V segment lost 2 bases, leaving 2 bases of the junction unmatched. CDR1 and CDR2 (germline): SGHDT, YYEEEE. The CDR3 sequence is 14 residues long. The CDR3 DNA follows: TGTGCCAGCAGCTTTAGCGGGAGGGGGAATGAGCAGTTCTTC. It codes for CASSFSGRGNEQFF. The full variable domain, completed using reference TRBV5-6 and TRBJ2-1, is DAGVTQSPTHLIKTRGQQVTLRCSPKSGHDTVSWYQQALGQGPQFIFQYYEEEERQRGNFPDRFSGHQFPNYSSELNVNALLLGDSALYLCASSFSGRGNEQFFGPGTRLTVL.

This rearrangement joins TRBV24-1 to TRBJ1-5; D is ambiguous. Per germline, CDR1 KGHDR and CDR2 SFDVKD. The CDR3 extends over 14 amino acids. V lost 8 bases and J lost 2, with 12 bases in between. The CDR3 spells CATMSGSGNQPQHF. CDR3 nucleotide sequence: TGTGCCACCATGTCGGGGAGCGGCAATCAGCCCCAGCATTTT.

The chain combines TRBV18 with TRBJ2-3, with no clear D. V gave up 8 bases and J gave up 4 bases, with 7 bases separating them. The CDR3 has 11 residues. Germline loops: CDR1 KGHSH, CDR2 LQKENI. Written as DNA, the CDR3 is TGTGCCAGCCGACAAGCAGATACGCAGTATTTT. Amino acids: CASRQADTQYF.

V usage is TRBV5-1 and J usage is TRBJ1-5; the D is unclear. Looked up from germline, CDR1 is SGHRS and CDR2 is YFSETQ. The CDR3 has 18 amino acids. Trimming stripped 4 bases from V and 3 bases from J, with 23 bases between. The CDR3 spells CASSPLMGAMRYNQPQHF. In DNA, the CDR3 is TGCGCCAGCAGCCCCTTAATGGGAGCGATGCGGTACAATCAGCCCCAGCATTTT.

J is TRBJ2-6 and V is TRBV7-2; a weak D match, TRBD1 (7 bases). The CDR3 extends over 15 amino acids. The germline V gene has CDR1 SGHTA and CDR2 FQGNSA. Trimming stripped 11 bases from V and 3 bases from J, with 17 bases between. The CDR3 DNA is TGTGCCGGGGGGCAGGGGGTTTATGGGGCCAACGTCCTGACTTTC. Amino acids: CAGGQGVYGANVLTF. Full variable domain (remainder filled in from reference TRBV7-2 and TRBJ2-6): GAGVSQSPSNKVTEKGKDVELRCDPISGHTALYWYRQSLGQGLEFLIYFQGNSAPDKSGLPSDRFSAERTGGSVSTLTIQRTQQEDSAVYLCAGGQGVYGANVLTFGAGSRLTVL.

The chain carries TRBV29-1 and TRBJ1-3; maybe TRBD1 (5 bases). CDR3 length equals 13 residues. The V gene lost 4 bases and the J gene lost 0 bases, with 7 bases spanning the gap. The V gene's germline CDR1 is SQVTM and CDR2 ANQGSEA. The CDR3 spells CSVARVSGNTIYF. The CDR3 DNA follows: TGCAGCGTTGCCAGGGTCTCTGGAAACACCATATATTTT.

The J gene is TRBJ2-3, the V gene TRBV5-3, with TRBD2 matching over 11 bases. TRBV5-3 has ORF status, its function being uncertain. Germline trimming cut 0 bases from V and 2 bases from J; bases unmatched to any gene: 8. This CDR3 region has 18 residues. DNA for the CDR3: TGTGCCAGAAGCTTGGTACTAGCGGGAGTTCCCTTCACAGATACGCAGTATTTT. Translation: CARSLVLAGVPFTDTQYF.

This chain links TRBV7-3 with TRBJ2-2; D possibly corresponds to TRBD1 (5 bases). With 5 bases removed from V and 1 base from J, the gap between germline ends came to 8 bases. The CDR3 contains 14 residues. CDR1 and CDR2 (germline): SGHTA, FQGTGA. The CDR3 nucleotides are TGTGCCAGCAGCGAGACAGAGAACACCGGGGAGCTGTTTTTT. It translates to CASSETENTGELFF.

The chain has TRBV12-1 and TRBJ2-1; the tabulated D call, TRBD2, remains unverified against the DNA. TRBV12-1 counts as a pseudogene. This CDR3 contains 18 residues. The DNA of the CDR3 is TGTGCCAGCAGCTTGAACGGGGGGACTAGCGGGAGTAAAGATGAGCAGTTCTTC. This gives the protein CASSLNGGTSGSKDEQFF.

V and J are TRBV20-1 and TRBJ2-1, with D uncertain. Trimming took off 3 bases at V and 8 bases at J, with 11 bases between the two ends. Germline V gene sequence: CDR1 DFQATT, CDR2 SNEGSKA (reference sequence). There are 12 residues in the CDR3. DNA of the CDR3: TGCAGTGCTAGTTTCGAGGTCGATGAGCAGTTCTTC. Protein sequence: CSASFEVDEQFF.

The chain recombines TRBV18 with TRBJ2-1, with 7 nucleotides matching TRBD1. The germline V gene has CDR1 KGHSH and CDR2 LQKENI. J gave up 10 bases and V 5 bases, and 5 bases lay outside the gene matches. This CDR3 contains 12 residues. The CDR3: CASSAGGREQFF. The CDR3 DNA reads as TGTGCCAGCTCAGCAGGGGGTAGGGAGCAGTTCTTC.